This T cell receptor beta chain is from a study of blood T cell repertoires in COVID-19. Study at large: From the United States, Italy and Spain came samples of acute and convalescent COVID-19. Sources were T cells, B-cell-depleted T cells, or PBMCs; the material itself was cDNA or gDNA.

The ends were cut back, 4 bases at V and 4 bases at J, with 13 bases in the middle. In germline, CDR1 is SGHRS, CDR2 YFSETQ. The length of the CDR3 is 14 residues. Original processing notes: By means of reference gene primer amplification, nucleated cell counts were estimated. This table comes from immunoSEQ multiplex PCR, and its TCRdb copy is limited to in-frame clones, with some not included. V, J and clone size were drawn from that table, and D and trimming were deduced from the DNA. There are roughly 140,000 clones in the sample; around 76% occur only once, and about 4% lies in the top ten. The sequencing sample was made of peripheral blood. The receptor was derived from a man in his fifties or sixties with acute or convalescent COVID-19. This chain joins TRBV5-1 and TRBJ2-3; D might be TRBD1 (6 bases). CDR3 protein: CASSTGQLPDTQYF. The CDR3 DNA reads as TGCGCCAGCAGCACCGGACAGTTGCCAGATACGCAGTATTTT.